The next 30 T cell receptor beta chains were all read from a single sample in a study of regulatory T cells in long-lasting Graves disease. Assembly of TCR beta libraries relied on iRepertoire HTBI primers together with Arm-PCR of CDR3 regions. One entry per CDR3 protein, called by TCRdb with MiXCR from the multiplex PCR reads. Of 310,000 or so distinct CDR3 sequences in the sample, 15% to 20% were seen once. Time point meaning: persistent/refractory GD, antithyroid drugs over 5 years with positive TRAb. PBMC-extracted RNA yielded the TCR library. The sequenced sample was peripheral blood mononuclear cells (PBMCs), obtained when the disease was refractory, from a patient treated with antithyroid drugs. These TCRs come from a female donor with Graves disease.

CDR3: CASSRQGLNSGNTIYF. In DNA form, the CDR3 reads TGTGCCAGCAGCCGCCAAGGACTGAACTCTGGAAACACCATATATTTT. The V gene is TRBV11-2, the J gene TRBJ1-3, with D hard to call. Germline loops: CDR1 SGHAT, CDR2 FQNNGV. V lost 5 bases, J lost 0 bases, and 14 bases lay in between. CDR3 size: 16 residues.

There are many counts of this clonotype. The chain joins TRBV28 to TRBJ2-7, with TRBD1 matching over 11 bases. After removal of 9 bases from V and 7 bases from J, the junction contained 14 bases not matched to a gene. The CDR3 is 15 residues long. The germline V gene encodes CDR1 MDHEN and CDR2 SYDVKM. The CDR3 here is CASPPHGQGAREQYF. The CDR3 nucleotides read TGTGCCAGTCCGCCCCATGGACAGGGGGCGAGGGAGCAGTACTTC.

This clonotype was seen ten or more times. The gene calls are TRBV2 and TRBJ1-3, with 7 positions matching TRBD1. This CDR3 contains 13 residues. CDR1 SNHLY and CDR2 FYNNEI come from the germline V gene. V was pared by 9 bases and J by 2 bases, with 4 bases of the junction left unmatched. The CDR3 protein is CARNRGPGNTIYF. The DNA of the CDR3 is TGTGCCAGGAACAGGGGACCTGGAAACACCATATATTTT.

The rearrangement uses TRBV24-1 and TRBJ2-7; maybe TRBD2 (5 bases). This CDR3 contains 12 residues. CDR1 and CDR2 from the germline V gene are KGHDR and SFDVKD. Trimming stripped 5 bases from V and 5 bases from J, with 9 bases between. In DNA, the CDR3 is TGTGCCACCAGTGCTACGGAGGACGAGCAGTACTTC. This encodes CATSATEDEQYF.

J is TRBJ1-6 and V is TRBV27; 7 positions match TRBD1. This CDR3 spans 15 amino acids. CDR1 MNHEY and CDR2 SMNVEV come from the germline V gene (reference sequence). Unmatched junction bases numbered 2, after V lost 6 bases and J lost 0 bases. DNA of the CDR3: TGTGCCAGCAGGGGACAGCGCTCCTATAATTCACCCCTCCACTTT. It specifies CASRGQRSYNSPLHF.

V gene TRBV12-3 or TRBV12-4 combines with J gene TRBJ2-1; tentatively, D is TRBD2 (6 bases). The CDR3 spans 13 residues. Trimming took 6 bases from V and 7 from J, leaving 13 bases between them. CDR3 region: CASSRKGGNEQFF. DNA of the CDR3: TGTGCCAGCAGCCGTAAAGGAGGGAATGAGCAGTTCTTC.

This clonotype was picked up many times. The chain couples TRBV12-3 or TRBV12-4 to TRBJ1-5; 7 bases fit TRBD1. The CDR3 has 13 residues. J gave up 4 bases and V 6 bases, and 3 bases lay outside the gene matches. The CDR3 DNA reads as TGTGCCAGCAGACACAGGGGTAATCAGCCCCAGCATTTT. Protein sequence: CASRHRGNQPQHF.

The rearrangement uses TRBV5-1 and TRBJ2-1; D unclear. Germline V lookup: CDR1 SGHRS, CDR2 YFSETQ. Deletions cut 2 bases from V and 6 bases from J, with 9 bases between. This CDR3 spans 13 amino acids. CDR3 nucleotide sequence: TGCGCCAGCAGCTTCACTTCTTTCAATGAGCAGTTCTTC. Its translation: CASSFTSFNEQFF.

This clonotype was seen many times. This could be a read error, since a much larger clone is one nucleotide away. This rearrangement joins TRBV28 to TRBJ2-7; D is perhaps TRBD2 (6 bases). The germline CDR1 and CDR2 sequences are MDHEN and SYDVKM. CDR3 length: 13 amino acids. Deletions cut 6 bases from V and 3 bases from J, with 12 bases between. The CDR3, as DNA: TGTGCCAGCAGCCCGGGACTGAACTACGAGCAGTACTTC. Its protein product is CASSPGLNYEQYF. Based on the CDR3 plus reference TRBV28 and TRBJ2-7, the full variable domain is DVKVTQSSRYLVKRTGEKVFLECVQDMDHENMFWYRQDPGLGLRLIYFSYDVKMKEKGDIPEGYSVSREKKERFSLILESASTNQTSMYLCASSPGLNYEQYFGPGTRLTVT.

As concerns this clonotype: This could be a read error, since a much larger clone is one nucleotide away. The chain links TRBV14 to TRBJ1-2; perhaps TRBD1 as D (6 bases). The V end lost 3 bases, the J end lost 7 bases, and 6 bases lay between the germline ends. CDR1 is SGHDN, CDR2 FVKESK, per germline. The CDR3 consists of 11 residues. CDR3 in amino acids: CASSHRGGYTF. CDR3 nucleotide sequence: TGTGCCAGCAGCCACAGGGGTGGCTACACCTTC.

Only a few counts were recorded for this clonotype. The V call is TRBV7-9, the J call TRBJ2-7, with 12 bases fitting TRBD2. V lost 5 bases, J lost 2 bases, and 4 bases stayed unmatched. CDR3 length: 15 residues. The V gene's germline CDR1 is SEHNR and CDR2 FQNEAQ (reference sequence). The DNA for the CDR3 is TGTGCCAGCAGCGCAGGACTAGCGGGGCCCTACGAGCAGTACTTC. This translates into CASSAGLAGPYEQYF. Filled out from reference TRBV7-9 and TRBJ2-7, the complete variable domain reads DTGVSQNPRHKITKRGQNVTFRCDPISEHNRLYWYRQTLGQGPEFLTYFQNEAQLEKSRLLSDRFSAERPKGSFSTLEIQRTEQGDSAMYLCASSAGLAGPYEQYFGPGTRLTVT.

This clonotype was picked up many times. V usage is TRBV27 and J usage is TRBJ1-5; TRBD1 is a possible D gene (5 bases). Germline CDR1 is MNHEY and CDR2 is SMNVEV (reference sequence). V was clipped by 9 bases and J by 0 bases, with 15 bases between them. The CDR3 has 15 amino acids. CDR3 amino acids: CARDRQTNSNQPQHF. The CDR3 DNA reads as TGTGCCAGGGACCGACAGACTAATAGCAATCAGCCCCAGCATTTT.

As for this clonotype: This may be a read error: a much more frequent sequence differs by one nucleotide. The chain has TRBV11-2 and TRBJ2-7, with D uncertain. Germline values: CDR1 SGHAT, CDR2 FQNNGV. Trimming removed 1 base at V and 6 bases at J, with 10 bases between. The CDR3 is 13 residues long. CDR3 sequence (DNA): TGTGCCAGCAGCTTAGCCCTCCGGTTCGAGCAGTACTTC. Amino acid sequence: CASSLALRFEQYF.

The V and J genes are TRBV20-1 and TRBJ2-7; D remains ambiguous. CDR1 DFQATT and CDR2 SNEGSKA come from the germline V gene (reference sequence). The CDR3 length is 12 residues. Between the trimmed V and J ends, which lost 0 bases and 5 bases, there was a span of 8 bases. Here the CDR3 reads CSARDQGNEQYF. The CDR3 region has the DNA TGCAGTGCTAGAGATCAAGGGAACGAGCAGTACTTC.

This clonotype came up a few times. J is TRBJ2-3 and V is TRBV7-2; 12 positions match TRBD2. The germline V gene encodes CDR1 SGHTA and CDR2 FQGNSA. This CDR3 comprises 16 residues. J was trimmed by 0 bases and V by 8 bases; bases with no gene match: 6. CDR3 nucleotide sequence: TGTGCCAGCTCGGGTACTAGCGGGGGGAGCACAGATACGCAGTATTTT. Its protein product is CASSGTSGGSTDTQYF.

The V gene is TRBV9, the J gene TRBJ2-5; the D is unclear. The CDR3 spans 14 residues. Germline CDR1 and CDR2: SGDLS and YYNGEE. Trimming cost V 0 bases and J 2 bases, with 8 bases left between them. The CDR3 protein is CASSVATEQETQYF. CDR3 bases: TGTGCCAGCAGCGTAGCCACAGAACAAGAGACCCAGTACTTC.

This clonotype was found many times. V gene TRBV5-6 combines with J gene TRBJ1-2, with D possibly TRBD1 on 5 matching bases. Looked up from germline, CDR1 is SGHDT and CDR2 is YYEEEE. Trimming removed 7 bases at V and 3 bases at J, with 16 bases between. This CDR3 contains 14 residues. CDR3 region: CASWEQAKDYGYTF. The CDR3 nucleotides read TGTGCCAGCTGGGAACAGGCGAAGGACTATGGCTACACCTTC.

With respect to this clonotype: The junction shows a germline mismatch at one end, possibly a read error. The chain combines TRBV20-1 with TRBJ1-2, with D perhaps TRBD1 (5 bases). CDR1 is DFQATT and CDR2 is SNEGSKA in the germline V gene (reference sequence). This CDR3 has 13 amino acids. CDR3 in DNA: TGCAGTGCCGGAGCTGGGGGTAACAATGGCTACACCTTC. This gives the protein CSAGAGGNNGYTF.

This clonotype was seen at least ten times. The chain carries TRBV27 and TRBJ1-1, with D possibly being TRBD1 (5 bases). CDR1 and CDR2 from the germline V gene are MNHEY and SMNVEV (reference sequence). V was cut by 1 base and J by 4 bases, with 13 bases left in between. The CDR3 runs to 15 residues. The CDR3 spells CASSLFAGTGTEAFF. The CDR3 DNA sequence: TGTGCCAGCAGTTTATTCGCGGGGACGGGCACTGAAGCTTTCTTT.

CDR3 sequence (DNA): TGTGCCAGCAGCTTAGCTTTGCAGGTCCAAGAGACCCAGTACTTC. Its translation is CASSLALQVQETQYF. The chain recombines TRBV7-9 with TRBJ2-5, with D unclear. The CDR3 spans 15 residues. CDR1 is SEHNR, CDR2 FQNEAQ, per germline (reference sequence). V was shortened by 0 bases and J by 1 base, with 9 bases between the two germline ends.

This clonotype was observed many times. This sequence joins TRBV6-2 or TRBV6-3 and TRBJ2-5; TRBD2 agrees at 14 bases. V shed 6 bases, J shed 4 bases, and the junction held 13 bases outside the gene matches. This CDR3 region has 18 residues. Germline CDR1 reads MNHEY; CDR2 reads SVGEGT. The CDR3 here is CASSMAGTSGGSRETQYF. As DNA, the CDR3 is TGTGCCAGCAGCATGGCCGGGACTAGCGGGGGAAGCCGAGAGACCCAGTACTTC.

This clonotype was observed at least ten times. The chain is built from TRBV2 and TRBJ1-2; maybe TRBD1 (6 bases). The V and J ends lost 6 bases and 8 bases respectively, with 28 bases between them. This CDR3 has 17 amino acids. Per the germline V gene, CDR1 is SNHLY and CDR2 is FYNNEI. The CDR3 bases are TGTGCCAGCAGAGTGTGGGACATTTCCCAATCCTGGGGAGGCTACACCTTC. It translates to CASRVWDISQSWGGYTF. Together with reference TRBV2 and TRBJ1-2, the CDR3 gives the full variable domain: EPEVTQTPSHQVTQMGQEVILRCVPISNHLYFYWYRQILGQKVEFLVSFYNNEISEKSEIFDDQFSVERPDGSNFTLKIRSTKLEDSAMYFCASRVWDISQSWGGYTFGSGTRLTVV.

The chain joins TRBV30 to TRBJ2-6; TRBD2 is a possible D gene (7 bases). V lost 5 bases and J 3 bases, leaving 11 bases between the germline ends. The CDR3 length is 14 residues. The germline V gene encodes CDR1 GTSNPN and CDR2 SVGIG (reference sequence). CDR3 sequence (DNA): TGTGCCTGGGGGGGGGGGCTTGGGGCCAACGTCCTGACTTTC. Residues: CAWGGGLGANVLTF.

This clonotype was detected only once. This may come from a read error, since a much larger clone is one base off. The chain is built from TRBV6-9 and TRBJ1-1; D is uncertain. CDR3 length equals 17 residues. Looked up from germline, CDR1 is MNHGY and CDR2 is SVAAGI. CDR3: CAGSYRSLAASYTEAFF. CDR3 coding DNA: TGTGCCGGCAGTTACCGCTCATTGGCAGCCAGTTACACTGAAGCTTTCTTT.

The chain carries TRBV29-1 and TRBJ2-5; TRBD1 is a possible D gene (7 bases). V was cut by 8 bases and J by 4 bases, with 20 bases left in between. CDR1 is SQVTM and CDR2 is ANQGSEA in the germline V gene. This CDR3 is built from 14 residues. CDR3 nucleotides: TGCAGCCAATCCTCCGGGACAGCGGGAGAGACCCAGTACTTC. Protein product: CSQSSGTAGETQYF.

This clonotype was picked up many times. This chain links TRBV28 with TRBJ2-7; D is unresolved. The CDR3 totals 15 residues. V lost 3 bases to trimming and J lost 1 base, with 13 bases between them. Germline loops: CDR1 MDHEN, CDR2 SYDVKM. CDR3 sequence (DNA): TGTGCCAGCAGTTTGTCTGGGCGAAATTCCTACGAGCAGTACTTC. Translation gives CASSLSGRNSYEQYF.

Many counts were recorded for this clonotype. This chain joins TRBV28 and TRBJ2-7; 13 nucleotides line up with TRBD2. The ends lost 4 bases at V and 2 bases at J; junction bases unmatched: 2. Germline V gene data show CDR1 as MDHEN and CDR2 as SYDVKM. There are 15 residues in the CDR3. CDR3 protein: CASSWGLAGTYEQYF. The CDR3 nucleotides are TGTGCCAGCAGTTGGGGACTAGCGGGGACCTACGAGCAGTACTTC.

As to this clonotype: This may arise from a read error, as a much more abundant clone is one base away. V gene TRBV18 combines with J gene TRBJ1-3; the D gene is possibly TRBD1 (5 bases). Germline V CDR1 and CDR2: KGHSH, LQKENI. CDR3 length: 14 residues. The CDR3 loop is CASSPQGTGNTIHF. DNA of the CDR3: TGTGCCAGCTCACCACAGGGGACTGGAAACACCATACATTTT.

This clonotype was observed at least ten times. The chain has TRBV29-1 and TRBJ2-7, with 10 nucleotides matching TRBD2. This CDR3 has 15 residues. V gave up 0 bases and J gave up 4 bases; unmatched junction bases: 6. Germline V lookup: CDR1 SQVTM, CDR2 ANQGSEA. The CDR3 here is CSVEDAEAGGYEQYF. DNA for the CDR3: TGCAGCGTTGAAGATGCGGAAGCGGGAGGGTACGAGCAGTACTTC.

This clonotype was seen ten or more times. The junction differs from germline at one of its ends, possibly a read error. This CDR3 is CSATPPRLSSYNSSLHF. CDR3 coding DNA: TGCAGTGCTACTCCTCCCCGGCTTAGCTCCTATAATTCATCCCTCCACTTT. The chain joins TRBV20-1 to TRBJ1-6; D not resolved. Germline V gene sequence: CDR1 DFQATT, CDR2 SNEGSKA (reference sequence). The CDR3 has 17 residues.